Listed here are 17 T cell receptor beta chains from one sample, sequenced in a study of T cell responses to AZD1222 COVID-19 vaccine (dated by TCRdb to the early 2020s). Explained via the paper, the time point label denotes: about 28 days (+/-7) after the second vaccine dose. The treatment or condition label, as the study defines it: meningococcal conjugate vaccine given as trial control. The method behind the library was the immunoSEQ multiplex PCR assay. Sourced from immuneACCESS, this table was stored by TCRdb with only in-frame sequences that have V and J called. A share of the clones is absent; for the studies checked, an unresolved V gene accounts for under half, and the remainder has no known explanation. The sample records 75,000 to 80,000 clones, about 83% of which are singletons. 27% of the sample comes from the top ten. Material: peripheral blood, obtained 28 days after the second dose of the MenACWY control vaccine. The receptor source for this set is an adult who received the MenACWY meningococcal vaccine as a control.

This sequence joins TRBV12-3 or TRBV12-4 and TRBJ2-7; 8 nucleotides align to TRBD1. This CDR3 contains 13 residues. After removal of 2 bases from V and 9 bases from J, the junction contained 6 bases not matched to a gene. CDR3 amino acids: CASSLKFGQGQYF. In DNA form, the CDR3 reads TGTGCCAGCAGTTTAAAGTTTGGACAGGGGCAGTACTTC.

The chain couples TRBV2 to TRBJ2-6; maybe TRBD1 (5 bases). The CDR3 is 15 amino acids. V dropped 6 bases and J dropped 0 bases, with 9 bases sitting between them. CDR1 and CDR2 (germline): SNHLY, FYNNEI. CDR3 nucleotides: TGTGCCAGCAGCGCAGGGTTCTCTGGGGCCAACGTCCTGACTTTC. It yields the protein CASSAGFSGANVLTF.

The chain is built from TRBV5-5 and TRBJ1-6; D call uncertain. Looked up from germline, CDR1 is SGHKS and CDR2 is YYEKEE (reference sequence). V gave up 3 bases and J gave up 1 base, with 14 bases separating them. This CDR3 has 17 residues. The CDR3 region is CASSSSVQRSYNSPLHF. CDR3 in DNA: TGTGCCAGCAGCTCTTCCGTCCAGAGATCCTATAATTCACCCCTCCACTTT.

V and J are TRBV19 and TRBJ1-4, with 9 bases identical to TRBD1. Per germline, CDR1 LNHDA and CDR2 SQIVND (reference sequence). This CDR3 is 14 amino acids long. J was trimmed by 5 bases and V by 9 bases; bases with no gene match: 7. Here the CDR3 DNA reads TGTGCCAGCCGCCCTGGACAGGGGAATGAAAAACTGTTTTTT. Protein sequence: CASRPGQGNEKLFF.

This clone appeared a single time. The genes are TRBV7-2 and TRBJ2-7; 8 nucleotides line up with TRBD2. Trimming cost V 7 bases and J 2 bases; bases outside gene matches: 7. The CDR3 loop spans 14 amino acids. CDR1 and CDR2 from the germline V gene are SGHTA and FQGNSA. The chain's CDR3 is CASTEGGGPYEQYF. CDR3 coding DNA: TGTGCCAGCACGGAGGGCGGGGGGCCCTACGAGCAGTACTTC. The whole variable domain, remainder taken from reference TRBV7-2 and TRBJ2-7, is GAGVSQSPSNKVTEKGKDVELRCDPISGHTALYWYRQSLGQGLEFLIYFQGNSAPDKSGLPSDRFSAERTGGSVSTLTIQRTQQEDSAVYLCASTEGGGPYEQYFGPGTRLTVT.

This clone was picked up one time. CDR3 nucleotide sequence: TGTGCCAGCAGTGTACTCTGGGACAGGACCAACTATGGCTACACCTTC. This sequence encodes CASSVLWDRTNYGYTF. The chain carries TRBV6-4 and TRBJ1-2, with TRBD1 matching over 8 bases. Germline values: CDR1 MRHNA, CDR2 SNTAGT. The junction had 9 bases not matched to a gene; V was cut back by 4 bases and J by 2 bases. There are 16 residues in the CDR3.

V and J are TRBV6-1 and TRBJ2-7; perhaps TRBD2 as D (5 bases). Germline-derived CDR1 and CDR2 are MNHNS and SASEGT. Trimming pared 3 bases from V and 3 bases from J, leaving 18 bases between. This CDR3 has 16 amino acids. The CDR3 here is CASSDFGLQAYYEQYF. CDR3 bases: TGTGCCAGCAGTGATTTTGGACTCCAAGCCTACTACGAGCAGTACTTC.

The genes are TRBV27 and TRBJ2-1, with 11 bases that match TRBD2. This CDR3 region has 17 residues. CDR1 is MNHEY, CDR2 SMNVEV, per germline (reference sequence). Losses at the gene ends were 1 base for V and 1 base for J; bases not matched to a gene: 3. CDR3 in amino acids: CASSLYGLAGSYNEQFF. The CDR3, as DNA: TGTGCCAGCAGTTTATATGGACTAGCGGGTTCCTACAATGAGCAGTTCTTC.

This chain uses TRBV28 with TRBJ2-7, with 8 positions matching TRBD1. Trimming at V came to 7 bases and at J to 6 bases, leaving 14 bases not matched to a gene. CDR1 is MDHEN and CDR2 is SYDVKM in the germline V gene. CDR3 length: 15 amino acids. The DNA for the CDR3 is TGTGCCAGCACCTCCCCCGGGACAGGTCGGGCCGAGCAGTACTTC. Its protein is CASTSPGTGRAEQYF.

This clone has only a few counts. The chain links TRBV30 to TRBJ2-1; 14 nucleotides align to TRBD2. Germline-derived CDR1 and CDR2 are GTSNPN and SVGIG (reference sequence). The CDR3 spans 14 residues. The J segment lost 5 bases and the V segment lost 7 bases, leaving 4 bases of the junction unmatched. For the CDR3, the DNA is TGTGCCTTTAGACTAGCGGGAGGGAACAATGAGCAGTTCTTC. Translating gives CAFRLAGGNNEQFF.

The chain recombines TRBV25-1 with TRBJ2-3; D unclear. Germline V gene lookup returns CDR1 MGHDK and CDR2 SYGVNS. The CDR3 has 11 amino acids. V lost 4 bases to trimming and J lost 3 bases, with 2 bases between them. CDR3 DNA sequence: TGTGCCAGCAGTGTGACAGATACGCAGTATTTT. It specifies CASSVTDTQYF.

This chain uses TRBV29-1 with TRBJ1-1, with D possibly being TRBD1 (5 bases). The CDR3 is 13 amino acids. V was shortened by 6 bases and J by 3 bases, with 14 bases between the two germline ends. Germline V gives CDR1 SQVTM, CDR2 ANQGSEA. CDR3 loop: CSVKQAMDTEAFF. CDR3 bases: TGCAGCGTCAAACAGGCGATGGACACTGAAGCTTTCTTT.

The chain joins TRBV10-3 to TRBJ1-2; 8 bases align to TRBD1. Germline V gene lookup returns CDR1 ENHRY and CDR2 SYGVKD. V trimming: 2 bases; J trimming: 4 bases; junction bases outside the gene matches: 3. The CDR3 is 14 residues long. As DNA, the CDR3 is TGTGCCATCAGTGAGGGACAGGGTACCTATGGCTACACCTTC. Amino acids: CAISEGQGTYGYTF.

A few counts support this clone. This sequence joins TRBV28 and TRBJ1-2; D call uncertain. V lost 2 bases and J lost 2, with 3 bases in between. The length of the CDR3 is 12 residues. The V gene's germline CDR1 is MDHEN and CDR2 SYDVKM. The CDR3 DNA is TGTGCCAGCAGTTTAGTGAACTATGGCTACACCTTC. It translates to CASSLVNYGYTF.

CDR3 in amino acids: CSASRGRGLSYEQYF. The CDR3 DNA is TGCAGTGCTAGTCGGGGACGGGGACTTTCCTACGAGCAGTACTTC. The rearrangement links TRBV20-1 to TRBJ2-7; a possible D gene is TRBD2 (6 bases). CDR3 size: 15 residues. Deletions cut 3 bases from V and 1 base from J, with 16 bases between. Germline lookup yields CDR1 DFQATT and CDR2 SNEGSKA (reference sequence).

The CDR3: CASSLATWEQFF. CDR3 DNA sequence: TGTGCCAGCAGCTTAGCGACCTGGGAGCAGTTCTTC. The chain is built from TRBV7-2 and TRBJ2-1; D unresolved. V was pared by 0 bases and J by 10 bases, with 7 bases between. The CDR3 is made up of 12 amino acids. Germline V lookup: CDR1 SGHTA, CDR2 FQGNSA.

This clone showed up just once. The chain carries TRBV3-1 (or the pseudogene TRBV3-2) and TRBJ2-2; maybe TRBD2 (6 bases). The CDR3 contains 13 residues. Trimming pared 6 bases from V and 4 bases from J, leaving 9 bases between. Germline assignment: CDR1 LGHDT and CDR2 YNNKEL (reference sequence). The CDR3, as DNA: TGTGCCAGCAGAGGAGCGGGCACCGGGGAGCTGTTTTTT. Protein sequence: CASRGAGTGELFF.